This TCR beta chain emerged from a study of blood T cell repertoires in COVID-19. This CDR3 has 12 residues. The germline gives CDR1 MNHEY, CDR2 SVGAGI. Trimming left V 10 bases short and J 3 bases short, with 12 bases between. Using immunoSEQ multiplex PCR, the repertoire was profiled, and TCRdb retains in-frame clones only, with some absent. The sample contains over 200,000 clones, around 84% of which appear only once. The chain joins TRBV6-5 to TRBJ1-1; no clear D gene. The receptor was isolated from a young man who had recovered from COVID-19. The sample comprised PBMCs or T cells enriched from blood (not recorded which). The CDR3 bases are TGTGCCACCACACAATTCGACACTGAAGCTTTCTTT. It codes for CATTQFDTEAFF.